This TCR beta chain appears in the sequencing data of a study of T cell repertoires in cytomegalovirus infection. Study context: Recently identified HLA-C-restricted CMV epitopes were used, and well-studied HLA-B-restricted CMV epitopes were used as well. Public TCR beta signature analysis indicated the presence of both CMV infection and matching HLA type.

The trim removed 7 bases at V and 6 bases at J, leaving 11 bases unmatched. The CDR3 is 15 amino acids. Germline assignment: CDR1 WSHSY and CDR2 SAAADI. Comments on this clonotype: Its antigen remains unknown.

Study-wide results and caveats: HLA-C-restricted TCR beta clonotypes specific for CMV led the ex vivo response. Cumulative public TCR beta family frequency identified CMV carriers with the relevant HLA.

TCRdb reanalysed the reads using MiXCR and keeps one entry per CDR3 protein. The data contain about 220,000 distinct CDR3 sequences, 35% to 40% of them singletons. The sequencing here drew on CD8+ T cells from cultured PBMCs, taken from culture after CMV antigen stimulation. The V gene is TRBV10-2, the J gene TRBJ1-5; TRBD1 matches 8 bases. The clonotype comes from a human donor in good health (CMV status not recorded). Some clones in this sample may be carry-over from other donors' samples. The CDR3 loop reads CASNPGRGLSQPQHF. In DNA form, the CDR3 reads TGCGCCAGCAACCCGGGCAGGGGGCTAAGTCAGCCCCAGCATTTT.